This TCR beta chain was recorded in a study of Ad26.COV2.S vaccination and SARS-CoV-2 variants. This CDR3 region has 16 residues. The treatment denotes: around 19 received Ad26.COV2.S at low or high dose, single or two shots; several received placebo; per-sample allocation not given. Day 63 following the first vaccine or placebo injection was when the samples were taken. An Ad26 vector that expressed Wuhan-strain SARS-CoV-2 spike constituted the vaccine. Sequencing was performed with immunoSEQ multiplex PCR; in TCRdb, only in-frame clones are kept and a portion is missing. The sample lists 300,000 to 350,000 clones; 90% were seen once.

This clonotype was obtained from a person aged 18-60 years who received the Ad26.COV2.S COVID-19 vaccine or a placebo. The sequencing here drew on peripheral blood, taken in a trial of Ad26.COV2.S vaccine versus placebo. The V gene is TRBV12-2, the J gene TRBJ2-2; TRBD2 is taken as the D call from the table, unchecked against the DNA. TRBV12-2 is listed as a pseudogene. The chain's CDR3 is CASRLPTSGRIGELFF. In DNA, the CDR3 is TGTGCAAGTCGCTTACCGACTAGCGGGCGTATCGGGGAGCTGTTTTTT.